This T cell receptor beta chain was captured by sequencing in a study of T cells expressing NK-cell markers. Study results and caveats: Dominant NKG2C+ clonotype frequencies of roughly 1.0-8% of CD8+ T cells were measured in over 5 donors.

CDR3 length: 15 amino acids. In germline, CDR1 is DFQATT, CDR2 SNEGSKA (reference sequence). Remarks on this clonotype: No antigen is known for it.

It was by 5'RACE template switching with UMIs that TCR beta cDNA was made. No DNA is given; TCRdb re-called the 5' RACE reads and lists each CDR3 protein once. Its table records under 200,000 distinct CDR3 sequences. Input material: blood T cells: a sorted CD56 or NKG2C T cell subset, CD4+ or CD8+ T cells, or bulk PBMC T cells (not recorded which). The rearrangement uses TRBV20-1 and TRBJ2-1; checking the TCRdb D call of TRBD1 is not possible without DNA. The receptor's source is a woman between 18 and 69 years old in good health. Here the CDR3 reads CSAKNGGFSYNEQFF.